Each of the 13 T cell receptor beta chains below was sequenced from the same sample in a study of CD8 T cells in Susac syndrome. RNA amounts of roughly 0.45 to 1 ug underwent reverse transcription with random hexamers. TCRdb passed the immunoSEQ multiplex PCR reads through MiXCR, listing each CDR3 protein once. The data contain 150,000 to 160,000 distinct CDR3 sequences, roughly 95% of them singletons. The sequenced material came from CD4+ T cells from PBMCs. The receptors were gathered from a human donor with Susac syndrome.

This rearrangement joins TRBV3-1 to TRBJ2-7; D is unresolved. The CDR3 contains 15 residues. V shed 0 bases and J shed 0 bases, with 9 bases lying between them. Germline V gene data show CDR1 as LGHDT and CDR2 as YNNKEL (reference sequence). CDR3 nucleotides: TGTGCCAGCAGCCAAGATATAGCAGTCTCCTACGAGCAGTACTTC. It specifies CASSQDIAVSYEQYF.

The chain employs TRBV29-1 and TRBJ1-5; TRBD1 might be the D (5 bases). Germline V CDR1 and CDR2: SQVTM, ANQGSEA. The CDR3 is 12 amino acids. V was shortened by 7 bases and J by 4 bases, with 11 bases between the two germline ends. This chain's CDR3 is CSARVPNQPQHF. The CDR3 DNA sequence: TGCAGCGCCAGGGTCCCGAATCAGCCCCAGCATTTT.

This rearrangement joins TRBV12-3 or TRBV12-4 to TRBJ2-2; the D gene is possibly TRBD1 (6 bases). The CDR3 sequence is 14 residues long. Trimming removed 8 bases at V and 1 base at J, with 11 bases between. The CDR3 DNA is TGTGCCAGCGGAGTGGACAGGAACACCGGGGAGCTGTTTTTT. It is translated as CASGVDRNTGELFF.

The chain combines TRBV4-2 with TRBJ1-2, with D maybe TRBD1 (6 bases). The CDR3 contains 13 residues. The germline V gene encodes CDR1 LGHNA and CDR2 YNFKEQ. V was cut by 3 bases and J by 5 bases, with 10 bases left in between. In DNA form, the CDR3 reads TGTGCCAGCAGCCAGTCACAGGGTTATGGCTACACCTTC. Its translation is CASSQSQGYGYTF.

The chain combines TRBV12-3 or TRBV12-4 with TRBJ2-5; TRBD2 aligns across 7 bases. J was trimmed by 4 bases and V by 5 bases; bases with no gene match: 1. The CDR3 is 12 amino acids. CDR3 in DNA: TGTGCCAGCAGTGGACTAGGAGAGACCCAGTACTTC. This sequence encodes CASSGLGETQYF.

The chain recombines TRBV29-1 with TRBJ2-5; 8 bases align to TRBD2. The V gene's germline CDR1 is SQVTM and CDR2 ANQGSEA. The CDR3 sequence is 12 residues long. The junction had 6 bases not matched to a gene; V was cut back by 7 bases and J by 5 bases. CDR3 region: CSERGLGETQYF. Here the CDR3 DNA reads TGCAGCGAGCGGGGGCTTGGGGAGACCCAGTACTTC.

The J gene is TRBJ2-3, the V gene TRBV7-3; D remains ambiguous. Germline CDR1 is SGHTA and CDR2 is FQGTGA. The CDR3 is 13 residues long. Deletions cut 5 bases from V and 4 bases from J, with 10 bases between. This CDR3 reads CASSERVSDTQYF. CDR3 nucleotides: TGTGCCAGCAGCGAACGGGTTTCAGATACGCAGTATTTT. Using reference TRBV7-3 and TRBJ2-3 for the parts outside the CDR3, the full variable domain is GAGVSQTPSNKVTEKGKYVELRCDPISGHTALYWYRQSLGQGPEFLIYFQGTGAADDSGLPNDRFFAVRPEGSVSTLKIQRTERGDSAVYLCASSERVSDTQYFGPGTRLTVL.

V is TRBV29-1 and J is TRBJ2-7; 10 bases fit TRBD1. CDR1 SQVTM and CDR2 ANQGSEA come from the germline V gene. The CDR3 runs to 12 residues. The CDR3 spells CSSRDRGYEQYF. Here the CDR3 DNA reads TGCAGTTCTAGGGACAGGGGCTACGAGCAGTACTTC.

The chain uses TRBV11-3 and TRBJ2-5, with 12 bases matching TRBD2. This CDR3 is 18 amino acids long. Germline lookup yields CDR1 SGHNT and CDR2 YENEEA. The trim removed 2 bases at V and 3 bases at J, leaving 10 bases unmatched. This CDR3 is CASSLSTSGGPTEETQYF. DNA of the CDR3: TGTGCCAGCAGCTTAAGTACTAGCGGGGGGCCCACCGAAGAGACCCAGTACTTC.

The chain employs TRBV2 and TRBJ2-1, with D maybe TRBD2 (5 bases). Germline loops: CDR1 SNHLY, CDR2 FYNNEI. V was shortened by 7 bases and J by 6 bases, with 10 bases between the two germline ends. The CDR3 has 12 amino acids. The CDR3 loop is CASKRGPNEQFF. The CDR3 DNA sequence: TGTGCCAGCAAGCGAGGGCCCAATGAGCAGTTCTTC.

Concerning this clonotype itself: Sequence at one end of the junction differs from germline and may be a read error. The chain uses TRBV12-3 or TRBV12-4 and TRBJ2-2; D is perhaps TRBD1 (5 bases). This CDR3 contains 13 residues. CDR3 protein: CANSGQGTGELFF. As DNA, the CDR3 is TGTGCCAACAGTGGGCAGGGAACCGGGGAGCTGTTTTTT.

The V and J genes are TRBV7-2 and TRBJ2-2; D uncertain. Germline CDR1 and CDR2: SGHTA and FQGNSA. This CDR3 is 14 amino acids long. Trimming took 3 bases from V and 0 from J, leaving 5 bases between them. CDR3 sequence (DNA): TGTGCCAGCAGCTTCCTAGCGAACACCGGGGAGCTGTTTTTT. Amino acids: CASSFLANTGELFF.

The J gene is TRBJ2-5, the V gene TRBV9; no definite D call. The CDR3 extends over 15 amino acids. Per the germline V gene, CDR1 is SGDLS and CDR2 is YYNGEE. V gave up 0 bases and J gave up 2 bases, with 11 bases separating them. CDR3 DNA: TGTGCCAGCAGCGTAGGGGCGGACCCACAAGAGACCCAGTACTTC. Translated, it gives CASSVGADPQETQYF.